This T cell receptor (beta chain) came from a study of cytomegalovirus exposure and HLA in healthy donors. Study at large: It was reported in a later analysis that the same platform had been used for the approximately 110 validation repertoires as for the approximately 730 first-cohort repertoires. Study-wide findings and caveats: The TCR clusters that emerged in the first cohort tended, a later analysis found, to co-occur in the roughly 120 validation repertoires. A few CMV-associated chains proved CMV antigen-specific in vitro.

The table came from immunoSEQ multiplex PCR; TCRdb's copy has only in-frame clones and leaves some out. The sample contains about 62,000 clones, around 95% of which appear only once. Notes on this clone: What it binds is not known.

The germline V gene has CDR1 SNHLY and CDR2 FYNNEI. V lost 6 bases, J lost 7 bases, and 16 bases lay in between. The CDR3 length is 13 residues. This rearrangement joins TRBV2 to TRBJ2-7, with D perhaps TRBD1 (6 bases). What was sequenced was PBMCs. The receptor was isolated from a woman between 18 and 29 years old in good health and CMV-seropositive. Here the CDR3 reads CASSGTSSWEQYF. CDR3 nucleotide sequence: TGTGCCAGCAGCGGGACATCCTCCTGGGAGCAGTACTTC.